This TCR beta chain was identified during a study of CD8+CD57+ T cells in acquired aplastic anemia. About the research overall: The mean DNA yield obtained from sorted CD4+ and CD8+ cells came to 3 to 4 ug. Read counts for CD4+ cells (from healthy donors) averaged roughly 11 million. General study results and limits: Any difference that existed in CD8+ Simpson's diversity between patients and controls was not significant.

This clonotype was found many times. Antigen unknown. Germline V gives CDR1 SQVTM, CDR2 ANQGSEA. The CDR3 totals 14 residues. CDR3 and TCR beta VDJ profiling relied on a genomic DNA template. TCRdb ran MiXCR on the reads and lists one entry per CDR3 protein. This table holds some 220,000 distinct CDR3 sequences, almost 35% found once. The receptor was derived from a human donor in good health, serving as a control. Sequenced sample: sorted CD4+, CD8+, or CD8+CD57+ T cells (not recorded which) from PBMCs. The V and J genes are TRBV29-1 and TRBJ2-1; D assignment may be TRBD1 or TRBD2 (7 bases each). The CDR3 is CSGGEGAIYNEQFF. Here the CDR3 DNA reads TGCAGTGGAGGGGAGGGGGCGATTTACAATGAGCAGTTCTTC.